This T cell receptor beta chain was recorded in a study of blood T cell repertoires in COVID-19. The authors' processing: Amplification of reference gene primers was used by the study to estimate nucleated cell counts. The protocol was immunoSEQ multiplex PCR, while the TCRdb copy is restricted to in-frame clones and leaves out a portion. The D gene and trimming were derived from the DNA, and the V and J assignments and clone size from that table. The table records about half a million clones, approximately 83% of them present only once. CDR1 LGHDT and CDR2 YNNKEL come from the germline V gene (reference sequence). CDR3 length equals 17 residues. The junction had 6 bases not matched to a gene; V was cut back by 4 bases and J by 1 base.

The receptor was derived from a human donor in a cohort sampled during active COVID-19. The sequencing input was peripheral blood. The chain is built from TRBV3-1 (or the pseudogene TRBV3-2) and TRBJ2-2, with 10 bases lining up with TRBD2. The CDR3 loop reads CASSRLAGARNTGELFF. In DNA form, the CDR3 reads TGTGCCAGCAGCCGGCTAGCGGGAGCCCGGAACACCGGGGAGCTGTTTTTT.